Sequencing of this T cell receptor beta chain was carried out in a study of cytomegalovirus exposure and HLA in healthy donors. Findings of the study overall: Exclusion as indistinguishable affected some V segments, including TRBV6-2 and TRBV6-3. In a later analysis, DRB1 alleles had the most associated TCRs; HLA-C alleles the fewest.

The CDR3 consists of 17 residues. Per the germline V gene, CDR1 is SGHNT and CDR2 is YYREEE (reference sequence). The V segment lost 3 bases and the J segment 2 bases; nucleotides outside the gene matches: 7. 60 Vbeta and 13 Jbeta primers were used in PCR. TCRdb's table, derived via immunoSEQ multiplex PCR, lists solely in-frame clones and lacks some. The sample holds 100,000 to 150,000 clones, around 78% seen once. Remarks on this clone: What it binds is unknown.

J is TRBJ2-3 and V is TRBV5-4; 12 bases line up with TRBD2. Sequenced: PBMCs. The TCR originated in a man aged 50-60 years in good health and CMV-seronegative. In nucleotides, the CDR3 is TGTGCCAGCAGCTCGGGACTAGCGGGTCCTTACACAGATACGCAGTATTTT. This translates into CASSSGLAGPYTDTQYF.